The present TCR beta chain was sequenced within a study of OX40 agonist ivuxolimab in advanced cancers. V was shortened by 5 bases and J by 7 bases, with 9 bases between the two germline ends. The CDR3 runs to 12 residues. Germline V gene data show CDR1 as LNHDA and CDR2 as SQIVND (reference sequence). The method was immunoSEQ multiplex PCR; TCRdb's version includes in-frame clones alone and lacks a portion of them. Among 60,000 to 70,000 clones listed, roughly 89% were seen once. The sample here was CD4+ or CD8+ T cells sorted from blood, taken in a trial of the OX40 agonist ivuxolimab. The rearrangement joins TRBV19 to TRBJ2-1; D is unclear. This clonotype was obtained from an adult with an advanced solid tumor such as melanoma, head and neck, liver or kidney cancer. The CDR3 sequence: CASSFRDNEQFF. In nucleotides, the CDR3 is TGTGCCAGTAGTTTCCGAGATAATGAGCAGTTCTTC.